What follows is one T cell receptor (beta chain) and its context. This sample is drawn from a study of blood T cell repertoires in COVID-19. Study background: PBMCs, B-cell-depleted T cells, or T cells provided the cDNA or gDNA that made up the material.

TCRdb's table, derived via immunoSEQ multiplex PCR, lists solely in-frame clones and lacks some. In the table there are fewer than 500,000 clones, roughly nine tenths of which are singletons. The study drew participants aged about 18 to 95 years from about two dozen US areas. Clinical histories supplied by participants themselves formed the basis of cohort assignment. Trimming removed 0 bases from V and 3 bases from J, with 15 bases in between. Per the germline V gene, CDR1 is SGHNT and CDR2 is YENEEA. CDR3 size: 17 residues. The source of this sequence is a woman between 18 and 30 years old with acute COVID-19. This chain uses TRBV11-3 with TRBJ2-1; weak D call: TRBD2 (6 bases). The sequencing sample was made of PBMCs or T cells enriched from blood (not recorded which). The CDR3 protein is CASSLDGTGDLYNEQFF. CDR3 DNA sequence: TGTGCCAGCAGCTTAGATGGTACGGGAGACCTCTACAATGAGCAGTTCTTC.